These 22 T cell receptor beta chains came from one sample sequenced in a study of human T cells and chemical hapten exposure. TCRdb used MiXCR to reprocess the RACE reads, holding one entry per CDR3 protein. The sample includes some 98,000 distinct CDR3 sequences, roughly a tenth seen only once; the top ten take 2.5% to 4%. Indicated time point: pre-sensitization, week 0. Sample treatment: therapeutic diphenylcyclopropenone sensitization with weekly scalp DPC. The source material was whole blood, sampled in connection with sensitization to the hapten diphenylcyclopropenone (DPC). Receptors were obtained from an older woman with alopecia areata. Some clones in this sample may be carry-over from other donors' samples.

This rearrangement joins TRBV5-1 to TRBJ2-1, with D possibly TRBD1 on 6 matching bases. The CDR3 has 15 amino acids. V lost 4 bases and J lost 0, with 11 bases in between. CDR1 is SGHRS, CDR2 YFSETQ, per germline. The CDR3 nucleotides read TGCGCCAGCAGCAACGGACAGAGCTCCTACAATGAGCAGTTCTTC. The encoded protein is CASSNGQSSYNEQFF.

This clonotype was observed at least ten times. V usage is TRBV27 and J usage is TRBJ1-2, with 9 bases aligning to TRBD1. Germline V gene sequence: CDR1 MNHEY, CDR2 SMNVEV (reference sequence). V shed 5 bases and J 3 bases; nucleotides not matched to a gene: 7. The CDR3 spans 15 residues. The DNA of the CDR3 is TGTGCCAGCAGTGGTACAGGGGGCGACGACTATGGCTACACCTTC. This gives the protein CASSGTGGDDYGYTF.

This clonotype was observed many times. The chain is built from TRBV29-1 and TRBJ1-2; possibly TRBD1 for D (5 bases). V was shortened by 2 bases and J by 8 bases, with 21 bases between the two germline ends. The CDR3 has 15 amino acids. From germline, CDR1 is SQVTM and CDR2 ANQGSEA. The DNA for the CDR3 is TGCAGCGTTGAACGTTGGGGGACTGACCTATCGGGCTACACCTTC. As protein: CSVERWGTDLSGYTF.

This clonotype was found a few times. The chain uses TRBV14 and TRBJ2-5; 8 positions match TRBD1. There are 13 residues in the CDR3. Germline V gene sequence: CDR1 SGHDN, CDR2 FVKESK. V was clipped by 4 bases and J by 6 bases; unmatched bases: 4. CDR3 loop: CASSRGQGKTQYF. For the CDR3, the DNA is TGTGCCAGCAGCCGAGGACAGGGAAAGACCCAGTACTTC.

This clonotype came up many times. The chain uses TRBV30 and TRBJ1-5; a weak D match, TRBD1 (6 bases). Trimming left V 4 bases short and J 0 bases short, with 19 bases between. CDR3 length equals 17 residues. Per the germline V gene, CDR1 is GTSNPN and CDR2 is SVGIG (reference sequence). This chain's CDR3 is CAWKPRTASYSNQPQHF. The CDR3 coding sequence is TGTGCCTGGAAACCTCGGACAGCAAGTTATAGCAATCAGCCCCAGCATTTT.

The chain recombines TRBV30 with TRBJ2-1; D unclear. CDR1 is GTSNPN and CDR2 is SVGIG in the germline V gene (reference sequence). CDR3 size: 12 residues. The germline V and J ends were trimmed by 5 bases and 4 bases, with 9 bases remaining between them. CDR3 bases: TGTGCCTGGGTGCGTCGTTACAATGAGCAGTTCTTC. Its translation is CAWVRRYNEQFF.

This clonotype was detected a few times. The chain joins TRBV6-6 to TRBJ2-1; D remains ambiguous. The ends were cut back, 4 bases at V and 12 bases at J, with 13 bases in the middle. This CDR3 spans 12 amino acids. Germline values: CDR1 MNHNY, CDR2 SVGAGI (reference sequence). CDR3 in amino acids: CASSSLSRGQFF. In nucleotides, the CDR3 is TGTGCCAGCAGTTCCCTATCGAGAGGGCAGTTCTTC.

The rearrangement uses TRBV2 and TRBJ1-1; no firm D call. There are 13 residues in the CDR3. Germline-derived CDR1 and CDR2 are SNHLY and FYNNEI. V was shortened by 5 bases and J by 7 bases, with 14 bases between the two germline ends. The CDR3 bases are TGTGCCAGCAGTAGGTCTGGCACGCTTGAAGCTTTCTTT. It encodes CASSRSGTLEAFF.

This clonotype has ten or more counts. The chain recombines TRBV7-8 with TRBJ1-5; D is unresolved. Trimming took off 5 bases at V and 3 bases at J, with 5 bases between the two ends. The CDR3 is 12 amino acids. Germline CDR1 SGHVS, CDR2 FQNEAQ. The CDR3 is CASSRLNQPQHF. The CDR3 coding sequence is TGTGCCAGCAGCCGACTCAATCAGCCCCAGCATTTT.

This clonotype was seen at least ten times. The V gene is TRBV6-6, the J gene TRBJ2-7; 11 bases are shared with TRBD2. Trimming cost V 6 bases and J 0 bases; bases outside gene matches: 4. Germline V CDR1 and CDR2: MNHNY, SVGAGI (reference sequence). This CDR3 comprises 15 residues. As DNA, the CDR3 is TGTGCCAGCAGCACTAGCGGGGGAACCTCCTACGAGCAGTACTTC. Its translation is CASSTSGGTSYEQYF.

This clonotype has a handful of counts. J is TRBJ1-5 and V is TRBV5-1, with TRBD1 as a possible D gene (6 bases). Trimming stripped 3 bases from V and 3 bases from J, with 13 bases between. Germline-derived CDR1 and CDR2 are SGHRS and YFSETQ. This CDR3 spans 15 amino acids. CDR3 DNA: TGCGCCAGCAGCTGGTCGGGGGGCTCCAATCAGCCCCAGCATTTT. It encodes CASSWSGGSNQPQHF.

This clonotype was found a few times. The genes are TRBV9 and TRBJ2-3; D assignment may be TRBD1 or TRBD2 (5 bases each). V lost 0 bases, J lost 5 bases, and 13 bases lay in between. The CDR3 covers 15 residues. Germline V lookup: CDR1 SGDLS, CDR2 YYNGEE. CDR3 residues: CASSVGGSLEDTQYF. DNA for the CDR3: TGTGCCAGCAGCGTAGGGGGGAGCCTCGAAGATACGCAGTATTTT.

This chain uses TRBV29-1 with TRBJ1-2; D gene unclear. From germline, CDR1 is SQVTM and CDR2 ANQGSEA. This CDR3 region has 12 residues. Trimming shortened V by 6 bases and J by 7 bases, and 15 bases separated the two germline ends. The CDR3 nucleotides are TGCAGCGTGGTAAGCCGGGCTTCTGGCTACACCTTC. Protein sequence: CSVVSRASGYTF.

This clonotype was picked up a small number of times. The chain joins TRBV20-1 to TRBJ2-2; D unclear. Trimming left V 3 bases short and J 8 bases short, with 10 bases between. CDR3 length: 12 residues. Germline assignment: CDR1 DFQATT and CDR2 SNEGSKA (reference sequence). CDR3 coding DNA: TGCAGTGCTAGTCGATATGAGGGGGAGCTGTTTTTT. It specifies CSASRYEGELFF.

The gene calls are TRBV10-1 and TRBJ2-3; 7 positions agree with TRBD2. The CDR3 has 15 amino acids. Trimming removed 3 bases from V and 4 bases from J; junction bases left unmatched: 7. Germline values: CDR1 WNHNN, CDR2 SYGVQD (reference sequence). In nucleotides, the CDR3 is TGCGCCAGCAGTGAATCGGGGGAGGGTCCAGATACGCAGTATTTT. As protein: CASSESGEGPDTQYF.

This clonotype appeared many times. The J gene is TRBJ2-5, the V gene TRBV18; D is ambiguous. Germline values: CDR1 KGHSH, CDR2 LQKENI. The CDR3 runs to 13 residues. V shed 3 bases and J shed 2 bases, with 7 bases lying between them. The CDR3 nucleotides are TGTGCCAGCTCACCGGGCGATCAAGAGACCCAGTACTTC. Amino acid sequence: CASSPGDQETQYF. The full variable domain, its missing parts supplied by reference TRBV18 and TRBJ2-5, is NAGVMQNPRHLVRRRGQEARLRCSPMKGHSHVYWYRQLPEEGLKFMVYLQKENIIDESGMPKERFSAEFPKEGPSILRIQQVVRGDSAAYFCASSPGDQETQYFGPGTRLLVL.

J is TRBJ2-5 and V is TRBV20-1, with 12 bases that match TRBD2. This CDR3 spans 18 amino acids. V was pared by 0 bases and J by 4 bases, with 12 bases of the junction left unmatched. Germline-derived CDR1 and CDR2 are DFQATT and SNEGSKA (reference sequence). For the CDR3, the DNA is TGCAGTGCTAGAGATTCGTGGCTAGCGGGGGGGCGTCGAGAGACCCAGTACTTC. This gives the protein CSARDSWLAGGRRETQYF.

The V call is TRBV6-5, the J call TRBJ2-1, with D unresolved. Germline V gene lookup returns CDR1 MNHEY and CDR2 SVGAGI. Trimming removed 2 bases at V and 3 bases at J, with 8 bases between. The CDR3 spans 14 residues. In DNA form, the CDR3 reads TGTGCCAGCAGTTACCAGGATAGCTACAATGAGCAGTTCTTC. This codes for CASSYQDSYNEQFF.

The chain is built from TRBV5-1 and TRBJ2-3; the D is unclear. The V end lost 0 bases, the J end lost 2 bases, and 13 bases lay between the germline ends. This CDR3 is 16 amino acids long. Germline CDR1 SGHRS, CDR2 YFSETQ. CDR3 residues: CASSLAADGLTDTQYF. In nucleotides, the CDR3 is TGCGCCAGCAGCTTGGCCGCGGACGGCCTCACAGATACGCAGTATTTT.

This clonotype was detected ten times or more. The chain recombines TRBV5-4 with TRBJ2-3; D tentatively reads TRBD1 or TRBD2 (5 bases each). The CDR3 spans 15 residues. V gave up 4 bases and J gave up 0 bases, with 12 bases separating them. The germline V gene encodes CDR1 SGHNT and CDR2 YYREEE (reference sequence). DNA of the CDR3: TGTGCCAGCAGCGGGGACCAGGCGAGCACAGATACGCAGTATTTT. Amino acid sequence: CASSGDQASTDTQYF.

In its sample, this clonotype was seen a few times. V gene TRBV12-3 or TRBV12-4 combines with J gene TRBJ1-5, with 7 bases matching TRBD1. V trimming: 6 bases; J trimming: 4 bases; junction bases outside the gene matches: 6. CDR3 size: 14 residues. CDR3 loop: CASRPGTENQPQHF. The CDR3 DNA sequence: TGTGCCAGCAGACCCGGGACAGAGAATCAGCCCCAGCATTTT.

This clonotype was found many times. The rearrangement uses TRBV10-1 and TRBJ1-1; no reliable D call. V lost 3 bases and J 1 base, leaving 6 bases between the germline ends. This CDR3 contains 13 residues. The germline V gene has CDR1 WNHNN and CDR2 SYGVQD (reference sequence). CDR3: CASSERRNTEAFF. CDR3 sequence (DNA): TGCGCCAGCAGTGAACGGAGGAACACTGAAGCTTTCTTT.